The 19 T cell receptor beta chains below were found in one sample sequenced in a study of blood T cell repertoires in COVID-19. Sequencing was performed with immunoSEQ multiplex PCR; in TCRdb, only in-frame clones are kept and a portion is missing. Here the sample spans about 170,000 clones, roughly nine tenths being singletons. The sample taken for sequencing was peripheral blood. Receptor source: a man aged 55 to 69 with acute or convalescent COVID-19.

In the case of this clone: A junction end diverges from the germline sequence, so it may reflect a read error. V gene TRBV5-5 combines with J gene TRBJ1-2; D is unresolved. This CDR3 is 11 amino acids long. Germline CDR1 and CDR2: SGHKS and YYEKEE (reference sequence). The DNA of the CDR3 is TGTGCCAGCAGCTTGGGAACAGCGGGCTCCTTC. Its protein is CASSLGTAGSF.

This clone was seen only once. The chain uses TRBV19 and TRBJ1-2; perhaps TRBD1 as D (5 bases). The CDR3 totals 16 residues. Germline V gene lookup returns CDR1 LNHDA and CDR2 SQIVND (reference sequence). Deletions cut 4 bases from V and 6 bases from J, with 21 bases between. The CDR3 is CASSTLYKTGGDGYTF. The CDR3 region has the DNA TGTGCCAGTAGTACCCTATACAAAACAGGTGGTGATGGCTACACCTTC.

The CDR3 here is CASRAGANVLTF. For the CDR3, the DNA is TGTGCCAGCAGGGCCGGGGCCAACGTCCTGACTTTC. The rearrangement joins TRBV2 to TRBJ2-6; D is ambiguous. Germline CDR1 reads SNHLY; CDR2 reads FYNNEI. V lost 6 bases and J lost 4, with 4 bases in between. The CDR3 consists of 12 residues.

V usage is TRBV30 and J usage is TRBJ1-6; possible D gene TRBD1, 6 bases. Germline V CDR1 and CDR2: GTSNPN, SVGIG (reference sequence). The CDR3 loop spans 16 amino acids. Trimming stripped 5 bases from V and 7 bases from J, with 21 bases between. CDR3 loop: CAWEAAAGGQNSPLHF. The CDR3 DNA is TGTGCCTGGGAGGCCGCCGCCGGGGGGCAGAATTCACCCCTCCACTTT. Using reference TRBV30 and TRBJ1-6 for the parts outside the CDR3, the full variable domain is SQTIHQWPATLVQPVGSPLSLECTVEGTSNPNLYWYRQAAGRGLQLLFYSVGIGQISSEVPQNLSASRPQDRQFILSSKKLLLSDSGFYLCAWEAAAGGQNSPLHFGNGTRLTVT.

This chain joins TRBV27 and TRBJ1-4, with D possibly being TRBD1 (5 bases). There are 14 residues in the CDR3. The V end lost 2 bases, the J end lost 1 base, and 5 bases lay between the germline ends. From germline, CDR1 is MNHEY and CDR2 SMNVEV (reference sequence). The CDR3 reads CASSLQGTNEKLFF. CDR3 coding DNA: TGTGCCAGCAGTTTACAGGGAACTAATGAAAAACTGTTTTTT.

This chain connects TRBV2 to TRBJ1-2; possibly TRBD1 for D (5 bases). This CDR3 has 13 amino acids. V was shortened by 9 bases and J by 4 bases, with 15 bases between the two germline ends. Germline V gene lookup returns CDR1 SNHLY and CDR2 FYNNEI. CDR3 nucleotides: TGTGCCAGTACCAGGAGGGGACCCTATGGCTACACCTTC. The encoded protein is CASTRRGPYGYTF.

CDR3 nucleotides: TGTGCCAGTAGTATAGATGAGGTAACCGGGGAGCTGTTTTTT. It yields the protein CASSIDEVTGELFF. The V and J genes are TRBV19 and TRBJ2-2; no definite D call. Germline CDR1 reads LNHDA; CDR2 reads SQIVND (reference sequence). Trimming removed 0 bases at V and 5 bases at J, with 7 bases between. This CDR3 is 14 amino acids long.

J is TRBJ2-1 and V is TRBV27, with 11 bases identical to TRBD2. The CDR3 length is 16 residues. V trimming: 7 bases; J trimming: 0 bases; junction bases outside the gene matches: 5. The germline gives CDR1 MNHEY, CDR2 SMNVEV (reference sequence). CDR3 nucleotide sequence: TGTGCCAGCACCAAAACTAGCGGGAGCTCCTACAATGAGCAGTTCTTC. Translated, it gives CASTKTSGSSYNEQFF.

The gene calls are TRBV2 and TRBJ1-5; 8 positions agree with TRBD1. The germline CDR1 and CDR2 sequences are SNHLY and FYNNEI. This CDR3 is 17 amino acids long. V was clipped by 4 bases and J by 0 bases; unmatched bases: 8. As DNA, the CDR3 is TGTGCCAGCAGTGGGAATTGGGACAGGATTAGCAATCAGCCCCAGCATTTT. This codes for CASSGNWDRISNQPQHF. Full variable domain (outside the CDR3, taken from reference TRBV2 and TRBJ1-5): EPEVTQTPSHQVTQMGQEVILRCVPISNHLYFYWYRQILGQKVEFLVSFYNNEISEKSEIFDDQFSVERPDGSNFTLKIRSTKLEDSAMYFCASSGNWDRISNQPQHFGDGTRLSIL.

The rearrangement links TRBV19 to TRBJ1-2; D may be TRBD1 (6 bases). CDR3 length: 16 amino acids. CDR1 is LNHDA, CDR2 SQIVND, per germline (reference sequence). V lost 0 bases and J 6 bases, leaving 17 bases between the germline ends. The CDR3 DNA sequence: TGTGCCAGTAGTATAGATGATGCGGGGGCGGCGGATGGCTACACCTTC. It codes for CASSIDDAGAADGYTF.

This clone was seen many times. The CDR3 loop reads CASSIVMVKGGNEQFF. For the CDR3, the DNA is TGTGCCAGTAGTATAGTAATGGTCAAAGGGGGAAATGAGCAGTTCTTC. This sequence joins TRBV19 and TRBJ2-1; tentative D call: TRBD1 (6 bases). Germline values: CDR1 LNHDA, CDR2 SQIVND (reference sequence). Trimming removed 1 base from V and 7 bases from J, with 17 bases in between. There are 16 residues in the CDR3.

The chain joins TRBV5-1 to TRBJ2-7, with 14 bases that match TRBD2. The germline V gene has CDR1 SGHRS and CDR2 YFSETQ. Trimming cost V 4 bases and J 2 bases; bases outside gene matches: 11. CDR3 size: 18 residues. CDR3 coding DNA: TGCGCCAGCAGCGTTGCCGGGACTAGCGGGAGTGAAACCTACGAGCAGTACTTC. Its protein product is CASSVAGTSGSETYEQYF.

The chain has TRBV18 and TRBJ2-7; maybe TRBD2 (5 bases). Trimming took off 2 bases at V and 4 bases at J, with 9 bases between the two ends. There are 13 residues in the CDR3. CDR1 and CDR2 from the germline V gene are KGHSH and LQKENI. CDR3 amino acids: CASSPSPGYEQYV. The CDR3 DNA reads as TGTGCCAGCTCACCATCACCGGGATACGAGCAGTACGTC.

This clone was counted once. The gene calls are TRBV30 and TRBJ2-7, with 11 bases fitting TRBD1. Germline values: CDR1 GTSNPN, CDR2 SVGIG (reference sequence). The CDR3 runs 20 residues. J was trimmed by 3 bases and V by 0 bases; bases with no gene match: 19. The CDR3 region has the DNA TGTGCCTGGAGTGTAGGGGTTACGCTTCAATGGACAGGGGGCGTCTACGAGCAGTACTTC. Protein sequence: CAWSVGVTLQWTGGVYEQYF.

The rearrangement uses TRBV25-1 and TRBJ2-1, with 9 bases that match TRBD2. With V trimmed by 5 bases and J by 8 bases, 7 bases remained unmatched. The germline V gene has CDR1 MGHDK and CDR2 SYGVNS. This CDR3 has 14 residues. The CDR3 coding sequence is TGTGCCAGCAGTAAGAGCGGGGGGATGGATGAGCAGTTCTTC. It codes for CASSKSGGMDEQFF.

The gene calls are TRBV5-1 and TRBJ1-6; D unresolved. Germline V gene sequence: CDR1 SGHRS, CDR2 YFSETQ. The CDR3 contains 13 residues. Trimming pared 1 base from V and 6 bases from J, leaving 5 bases between. The CDR3 DNA reads as TGCGCCAGCAGCTTGACAGTTAATTCACCCCTCCACTTT. Translation: CASSLTVNSPLHF. The full variable domain, completed using reference TRBV5-1 and TRBJ1-6, is KAGVTQTPRYLIKTRGQQVTLSCSPISGHRSVSWYQQTPGQGLQFLFEYFSETQRNKGNFPGRFSGRQFSNSRSEMNVSTLELGDSALYLCASSLTVNSPLHFGNGTRLTVT.

V is TRBV7-3 and J is TRBJ2-3; the match to TRBD1 covers 10 bases. V lost 2 bases and J lost 5; bases outside the gene matches: 1. CDR3 length: 14 amino acids. Germline CDR1 SGHTA, CDR2 FQGTGA. The CDR3 nucleotides are TGTGCCAGCAGCTTAGACAGGGGGCAAGATACGCAGTATTTT. Translation gives CASSLDRGQDTQYF.

V usage is TRBV27 and J usage is TRBJ2-3, with 12 bases identical to TRBD2. Trimming took 6 bases from V and 4 from J; bases not matched to a gene: 8. The CDR3 covers 16 residues. The germline V gene has CDR1 MNHEY and CDR2 SMNVEV (reference sequence). The CDR3 coding sequence is TGTGCCAGCAGCTGGACTAGCGGGAAATTGGCAGATACGCAGTATTTT. Its translation: CASSWTSGKLADTQYF.

This clone was seen only a few times. The V call is TRBV9, the J call TRBJ1-2; tentatively, D is TRBD1 (6 bases). Trimming stripped 3 bases from V and 8 bases from J, with 11 bases between. CDR1 is SGDLS and CDR2 is YYNGEE in the germline V gene. The CDR3 totals 12 residues. The CDR3 DNA sequence: TGTGCCAGCAGCGACAGGGTGGACGGCTACACCTTC. Residues: CASSDRVDGYTF.